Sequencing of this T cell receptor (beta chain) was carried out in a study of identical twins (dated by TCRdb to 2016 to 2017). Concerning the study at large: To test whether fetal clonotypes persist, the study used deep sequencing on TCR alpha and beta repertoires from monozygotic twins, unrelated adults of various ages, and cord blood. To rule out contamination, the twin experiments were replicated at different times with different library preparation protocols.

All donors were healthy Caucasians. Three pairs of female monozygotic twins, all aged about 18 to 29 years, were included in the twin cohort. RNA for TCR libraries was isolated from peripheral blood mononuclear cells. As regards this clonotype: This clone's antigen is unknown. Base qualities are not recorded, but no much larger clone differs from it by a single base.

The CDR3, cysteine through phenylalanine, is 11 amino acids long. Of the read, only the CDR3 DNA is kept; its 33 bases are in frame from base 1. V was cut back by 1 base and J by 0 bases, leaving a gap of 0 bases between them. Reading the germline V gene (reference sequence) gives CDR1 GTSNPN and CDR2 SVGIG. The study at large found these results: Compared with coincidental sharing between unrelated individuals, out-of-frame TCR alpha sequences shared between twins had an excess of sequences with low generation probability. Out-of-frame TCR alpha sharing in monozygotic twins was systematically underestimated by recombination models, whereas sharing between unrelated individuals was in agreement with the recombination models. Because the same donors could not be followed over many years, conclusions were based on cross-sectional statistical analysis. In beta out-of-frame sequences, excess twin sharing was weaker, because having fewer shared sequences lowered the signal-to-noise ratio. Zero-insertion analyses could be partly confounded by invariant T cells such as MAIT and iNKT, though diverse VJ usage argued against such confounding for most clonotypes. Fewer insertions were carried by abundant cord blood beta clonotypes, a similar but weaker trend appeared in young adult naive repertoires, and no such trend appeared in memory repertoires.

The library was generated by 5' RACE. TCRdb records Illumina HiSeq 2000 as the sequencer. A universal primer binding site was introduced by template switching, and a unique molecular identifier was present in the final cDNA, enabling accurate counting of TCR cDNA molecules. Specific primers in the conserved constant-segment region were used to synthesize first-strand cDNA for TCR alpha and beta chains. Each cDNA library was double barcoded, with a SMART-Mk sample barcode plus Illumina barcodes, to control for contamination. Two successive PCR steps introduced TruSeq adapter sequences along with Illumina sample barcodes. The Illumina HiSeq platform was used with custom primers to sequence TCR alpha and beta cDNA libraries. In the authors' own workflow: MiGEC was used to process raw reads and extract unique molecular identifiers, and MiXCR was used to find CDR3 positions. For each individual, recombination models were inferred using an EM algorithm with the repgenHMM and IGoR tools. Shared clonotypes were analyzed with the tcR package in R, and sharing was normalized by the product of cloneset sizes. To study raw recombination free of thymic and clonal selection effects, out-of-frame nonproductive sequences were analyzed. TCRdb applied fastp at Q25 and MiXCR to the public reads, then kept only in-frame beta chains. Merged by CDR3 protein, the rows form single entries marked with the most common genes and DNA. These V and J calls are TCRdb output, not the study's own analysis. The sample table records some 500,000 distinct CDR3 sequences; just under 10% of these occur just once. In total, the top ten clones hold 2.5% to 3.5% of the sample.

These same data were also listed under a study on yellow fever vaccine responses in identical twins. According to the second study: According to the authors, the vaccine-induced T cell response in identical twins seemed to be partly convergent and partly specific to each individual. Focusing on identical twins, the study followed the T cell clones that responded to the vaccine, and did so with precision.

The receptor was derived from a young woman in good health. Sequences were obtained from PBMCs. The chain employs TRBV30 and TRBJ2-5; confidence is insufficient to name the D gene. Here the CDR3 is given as CAWSDQETQYF. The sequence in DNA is TGTGCCTGGAGTGACCAAGAGACCCAGTACTTC.